The entry below gives a single T cell receptor beta chain sequence along with its context. Its cognate antigen has yet to be identified. The record has no base qualities; no much larger clone is one base away. Libraries were built with PCR. The instrument was an Illumina HiSeq 2500. To normalize quantification of the TCRbeta repertoire, the TCR libraries were built with molecular barcoding that relied on unique molecular identifiers. Using fastp at Q25 and MiXCR, TCRdb reprocessed the public reads and kept productive beta chains. A single entry per CDR3 protein holds the most common genes and DNA from its merged rows. Counted in this sample were 450,000 to 600,000 distinct CDR3 sequences; 13% of them appeared once. The ten largest clones take up 2% to 2.5% of the sample. This specimen comes from a study of T-cell reconstitution after alpha-beta-depleted transplantation in children (TCRdb year 2016). About the full investigation: Using TCR repertoire profiling, the study followed T-cell immune reconstitution in a quantitative way in children after TCRalphabeta/CD19-depleted allogeneic hematopoietic cell transplantation.

Reading from cysteine to phenylalanine, the CDR3 counts 12 amino acids. The kept DNA is CDR3 alone, 36 bases in frame from the first base. V is clipped by 3 bases and J by 5 bases, and the sequence between their germline boundaries is 7 bases long. Sequences SQVTM (CDR1) and ANQGSEA (CDR2) are obtained from the germline V gene. This sample's treatment or condition label indicates: allogeneic hematopoietic cell transplantation with graft depleted of TCRalphabeta T cells and CD19 B cells. Transplant recipients were children who received TCRalphabeta/CD19-depleted allogeneic hematopoietic cell grafts. General study outcomes and caveats: About two months after transplant, the apparently early recovery of alphabetaT-cell counts reportedly depended on just several hundred clones that had expanded rapidly and came from non-depleted graft cells. The frequencies of hyperexpanded clones fell over the following months, and after one year, T-cell counts and TCRbeta diversity were mostly attributed to newly produced T cells. In some patients, high TCRbeta diversity at day 60 was attributed to recipient T cells and intrathymic progenitors that had survived conditioning.

The specimen comprised PBMCs, mostly from graft donor cells, sampled 360 days after TCRalphabeta/CD19-depleted stem cell transplant. The chain uses TRBV29-1 and TRBJ1-4; the D gene is not confidently resolved. The clonotype originates from a male patient younger than 18 who had a stem cell transplant for acute myeloid leukemia, so the T cells may come from the graft donor. The nucleotides are TGCAGCGTTGAGGAGAGGAATGAAAAACTGTTTTTT. Its protein product is CSVEERNEKLFF.